This is a list of T cell receptor beta chains from one sample in a study of Ad26.COV2.S vaccination and SARS-CoV-2 variants. Clones were sequenced by immunoSEQ multiplex PCR, and TCRdb holds only the in-frame ones, with some missing. The data show a few hundred thousand clones, with roughly 87% seen just once and about 3.5% held by the top ten. This material consisted of peripheral blood, taken in a trial of Ad26.COV2.S vaccine versus placebo. The receptors were gathered from a person aged 18-60 years who received the Ad26.COV2.S COVID-19 vaccine or a placebo. CDR3s include the opening cysteine and the closing phenylalanine or tryptophan. A D gene is named only where the DNA matches it firmly. Only some rows state a clone size, as once, few, many or a class for expanded clones.

-	-	TRBV6-1	TRBJ2-6	TGTGCCAGCAGTGAATCCCAGGGGAATTATCGGTCTGGGGCCAACGTCCTGACTTTC	CASSESQGNYRSGANVLTF
-	TRBD1	TRBV5-1	TRBJ1-4	TGCGCCAGCAGATTTACAGGGGGCGATGAAAAACTGTTTTTT	CASRFTGGDEKLFF
-	-	TRBV9	TRBJ2-2	TGTGCCAGCAGCGTAGTTCAGCGAACAAACACCGGGGAGCTGTTTTTT	CASSVVQRTNTGELFF
-	TRBD1	TRBV6-5	TRBJ2-2	TGTGCCAGCAATACAGGGGCGAACACCGGGGAGCTGTTTTTT	CASNTGANTGELFF
-	TRBD2	TRBV9	TRBJ2-3	TGTGCCAGCAGCGTAGGACTAGCGGGGGCTCGGCTCACAGATACGCAGTATTTT	CASSVGLAGARLTDTQYF
-	TRBD1	TRBV7-3	TRBJ2-2	TGTGCCAGCAGCGCCGACAGGGGAGTTGACACCGGGGAGCTGTTTTTT	CASSADRGVDTGELFF
-	-	TRBV6-1	TRBJ2-7	TGTGCCAGCAGTGAAGTATACAGCCACTACGAGCAGTACTTC	CASSEVYSHYEQYF
-	-	TRBV3-1/TRBV3-2	TRBJ1-5	TGTGCCAGCAGCCAAGGGAAGGGAAATCAGCCCCAGCATTTT	CASSQGKGNQPQHF
-	-	TRBV5-1	TRBJ2-1	TGCGCCAGCAGCTTGGCCCGGGACGGGACGTATGAGCAGTTCTTC	CASSLARDGTYEQFF
-	TRBD1	TRBV18	TRBJ1-6	TGTGCCAGCTCACCAGGAGGACAGGTGGGTTCACCCCTCCACTTT	CASSPGGQVGSPLHF
-	TRBD2	TRBV9	TRBJ2-1	TGTGCCAGCAGCAACCAGGCTAGCGGCGATGAGCAGTTCTTC	CASSNQASGDEQFF
few	-	TRBV19	TRBJ1-1	TGTGCCAGTAGTAGGGAAGTGGGCACTGAAGCTTTCTTT	CASSREVGTEAFF
-	TRBD2	TRBV7-2	TRBJ2-7	TGTGCCAGCACCCACGGGGGGAGCTCCTACGAGCAGTACTTC	CASTHGGSSYEQYF
-	-	TRBV3-1/TRBV3-2	TRBJ2-7	TGTGCCAGCAGCCAGTCGGCAGGCACCTACGAGCAGTACTTC	CASSQSAGTYEQYF
-	-	TRBV5-1	TRBJ1-1	TGCGCCAGCACCCAGGGCTCTGAAGCTTTCTTT	CASTQGSEAFF
-	-	TRBV15	TRBJ1-5	TGTGCCACCAGCAGAGATCGAAGCGGTTCTAATCAGCCCCAGCATTTT	CATSRDRSGSNQPQHF
-	TRBD1	TRBV29-1	TRBJ2-5	TGCAGCGCCAGATCGATGGGGACAGGGGTGAAAGAGACCCAGTACTTC	CSARSMGTGVKETQYF
-	-	TRBV19	TRBJ1-1	TGTGCCAGTAGTATGTGGTCGGTGTCTGAAGCTTTCTTT	CASSMWSVSEAFF
-	TRBD1	TRBV27	TRBJ1-5	TGTGCCAGCAGAAGGACAGGGGGTCCCAATCAGCCCCAGCATTTT	CASRRTGGPNQPQHF
few	-	TRBV30	TRBJ1-1	TGTGCCTGGAGTGGGGATTCTGAAGCTTTCTTT	CAWSGDSEAFF
-	-	TRBV6-2/TRBV6-3	TRBJ2-7	TGTGCCAGCAGTTACTCCGAGTGGGTCAACGAGCAGTACTTC	CASSYSEWVNEQYF
-	-	TRBV5-6	TRBJ1-2	TGTGCCAGCAGAGAGGAGGGGACGAATGGCTACACCTTC	CASREEGTNGYTF
-	TRBD1	TRBV19	TRBJ1-6	TGTGCCAGTAGTCGGGGGACAGGGGTTAATTCACCCCTCCACTTT	CASSRGTGVNSPLHF
-	-	TRBV4-1	TRBJ2-2	TGCGCCAGCAGCCAAGAGGGCCTCGTCGGGGAGCTGTTTTTT	CASSQEGLVGELFF
-	TRBD2	TRBV15	TRBJ2-5	TGTGCCACCAGCAGAGAACTAGCGGAAGAGACCCAGTACTTC	CATSRELAEETQYF
-	-	TRBV7-9	TRBJ2-2	TGTGCCAGCAGCTCAAGACAGTTAAGAACCGGGGAGCTGTTTTTT	CASSSRQLRTGELFF
-	-	TRBV7-9	TRBJ2-1	TGTGCCAGCAGCTTAACGTTCCGGGAAGCGAGCTCCTACAATGAGCAGTTCTTC	CASSLTFREASSYNEQFF
-	-	TRBV12-3/TRBV12-4	TRBJ1-3	TGTGCCAGCAGCCCGGGACCTGGAAACACCATATATTTT	CASSPGPGNTIYF
-	TRBD1	TRBV4-2	TRBJ1-2	TGTGCCAGCAGCCAAGGGGGACAGGGTTGGTATGGCTACACCTTC	CASSQGGQGWYGYTF
-	-	TRBV5-4	TRBJ2-1	TGTGCCAGCAGCTTGGTTGGCAGGCATGAGCAGTTCTTC	CASSLVGRHEQFF
-	-	TRBV3-1/TRBV3-2	TRBJ1-2	TGTGCCAGCAGCCAAGGCGGGAGCTCCTTAACCTATGGCTACACCTTC	CASSQGGSSLTYGYTF
-	-	TRBV7-2	TRBJ1-6	TGTGCCAGCAGCTTGGCAGGCCGGAATTCACCCCTCCACTTT	CASSLAGRNSPLHF
-	-	TRBV21-1	TRBJ1-2	TGTGCCAGCAGCAAAGCAGGGGGGGTTAACTATGGCTACACCTTC	CASSKAGGVNYGYTF
-	-	TRBV2	TRBJ1-1	TGTGCCAGCAGTGAATCAGAGTCATTGGGTACTGAAGCTTTCTTT	CASSESESLGTEAFF
-	-	TRBV28	TRBJ1-1	TGTGCCAGCAGTGCCTCAGGGGCCCAGAACACTGAAGCTTTCTTT	CASSASGAQNTEAFF
-	-	TRBV30	TRBJ1-1	TGTGCCTGGAGTTCCAGGGGCACCGCTGAAGCTTTCTTT	CAWSSRGTAEAFF
few	TRBD1	TRBV18	TRBJ1-1	TGTGCCAGCTCGAGACAGGGGGGCACTGAAGCTTTCTTT	CASSRQGGTEAFF
-	-	TRBV5-1	TRBJ1-2	TGCGCCAGCAGCCCGGTAGATCCCCAATATCGTGGCTACACCTTC	CASSPVDPQYRGYTF
-	TRBD2	TRBV5-4	TRBJ2-1	TGTGCCAGCAGGTGGCTAGCGGACTCCTCGTCCTACAATGAGCAGTTCTTC	CASRWLADSSSYNEQFF
-	TRBD2	TRBV19	TRBJ2-3	TGTGCCAGTAGTATAGTCGGACTAGCGGGGGGAGGATATACGCAGTATTTT	CASSIVGLAGGGYTQYF
-	TRBD2	TRBV5-4	TRBJ2-1	TGTGCCAGCACCTTGCGCGGGGGGACTTACAATGAGCAGTTCTTC	CASTLRGGTYNEQFF
-	-	TRBV30	TRBJ1-2	TGTGCCTGGAGTACACCTCCCGTAACAAACTATGGCTACACCTTC	CAWSTPPVTNYGYTF